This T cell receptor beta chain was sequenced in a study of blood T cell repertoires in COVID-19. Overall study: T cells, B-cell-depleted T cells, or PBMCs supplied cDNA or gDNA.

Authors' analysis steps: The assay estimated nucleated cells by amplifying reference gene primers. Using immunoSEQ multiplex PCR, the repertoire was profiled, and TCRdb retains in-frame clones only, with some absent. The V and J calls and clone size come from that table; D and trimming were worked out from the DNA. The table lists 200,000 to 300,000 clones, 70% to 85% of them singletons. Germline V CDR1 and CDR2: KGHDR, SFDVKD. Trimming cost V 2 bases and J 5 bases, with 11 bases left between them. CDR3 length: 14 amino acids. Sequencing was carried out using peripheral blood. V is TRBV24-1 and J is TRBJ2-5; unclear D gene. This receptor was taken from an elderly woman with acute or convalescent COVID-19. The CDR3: CATSDSLSAETQYF. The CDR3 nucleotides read TGTGCCACCAGTGATTCCTTGTCTGCGGAGACCCAGTACTTC.